This TCR beta chain is from a study of shared clonotypes between healthy human individuals. Looking at the study overall: CD8 memory received one plate per donor, CD8 naive two, CD4 memory three and CD4 naive three. Whole-study findings and limits: In contrast to clonotypes shared by all four donors, non-shared clonotypes had lower generation probabilities. Even with large depth, rarefaction showed that sorted-subset sequencing was incomplete.

Worth noting for this clone: What it binds is unknown.

Genomic DNA per cell subset filled all wells of several immunoSEQ plates. Repertoires were generated with immunoSEQ multiplex PCR, while TCRdb's copy carries only in-frame clones and drops some. The table includes more than 1 million clones, about 84% detected once. The length of the CDR3 is 15 residues. The V and J ends lost 1 base and 6 bases respectively, with 15 bases between them. Germline V gene sequence: CDR1 MNHEY, CDR2 SMNVEV (reference sequence). The genes are TRBV27 and TRBJ1-1; D perhaps matches TRBD1 (5 bases). The sample was memory CD4+ T cells from PBMCs. Subset here: CD45RA-negative fraction. This receptor was identified in a man younger than 35 in good health. Some clones in this sample may be carry-over from other donors' samples. The CDR3 region is CASSLYGERGSEAFF. CDR3 DNA: TGTGCCAGCAGTTTATATGGGGAAAGGGGTTCTGAAGCTTTCTTT.